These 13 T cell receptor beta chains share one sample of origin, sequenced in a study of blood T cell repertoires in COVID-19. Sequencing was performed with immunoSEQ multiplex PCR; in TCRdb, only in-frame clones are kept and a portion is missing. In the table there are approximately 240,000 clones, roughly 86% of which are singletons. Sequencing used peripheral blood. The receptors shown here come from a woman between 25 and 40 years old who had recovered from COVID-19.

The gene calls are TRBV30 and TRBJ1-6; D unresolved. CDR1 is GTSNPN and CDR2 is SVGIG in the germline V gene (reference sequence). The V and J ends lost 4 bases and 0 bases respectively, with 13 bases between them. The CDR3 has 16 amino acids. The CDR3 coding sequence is TGTGCCTGGAATAAGTTTGGGAGCTCCTATAATTCACCCCTCCACTTT. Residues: CAWNKFGSSYNSPLHF.

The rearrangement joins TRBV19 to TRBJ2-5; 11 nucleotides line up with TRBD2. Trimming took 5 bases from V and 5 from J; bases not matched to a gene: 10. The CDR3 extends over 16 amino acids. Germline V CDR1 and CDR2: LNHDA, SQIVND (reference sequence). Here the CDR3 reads CASSPLAGGREETQYF. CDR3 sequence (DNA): TGTGCCAGTAGTCCGTTAGCGGGGGGGCGCGAGGAGACCCAGTACTTC.

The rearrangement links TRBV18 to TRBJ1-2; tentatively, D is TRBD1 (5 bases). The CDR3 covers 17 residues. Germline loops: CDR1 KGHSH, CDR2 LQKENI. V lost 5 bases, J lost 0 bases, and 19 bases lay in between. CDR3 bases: TGTGCCAGCTCAACCGGGCCCAAGGGGAACTCTAACTATGGCTACACCTTC. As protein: CASSTGPKGNSNYGYTF.

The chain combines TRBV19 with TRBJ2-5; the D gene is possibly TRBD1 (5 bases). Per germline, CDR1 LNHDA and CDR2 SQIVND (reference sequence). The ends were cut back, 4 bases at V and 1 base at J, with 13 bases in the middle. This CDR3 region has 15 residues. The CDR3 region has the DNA TGTGCCAGTAGTAGGCAGGGCGCCCCCCAAGAGACCCAGTACTTC. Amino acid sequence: CASSRQGAPQETQYF.

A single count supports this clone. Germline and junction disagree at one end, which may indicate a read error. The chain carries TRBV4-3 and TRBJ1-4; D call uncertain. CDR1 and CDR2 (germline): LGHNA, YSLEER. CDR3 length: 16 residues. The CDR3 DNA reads TGCGCCAGCAGCAAAGATTCCGACTCCACAAATGAAAAACTGTTTTTT. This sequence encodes CASSKDSDSTNEKLFF.

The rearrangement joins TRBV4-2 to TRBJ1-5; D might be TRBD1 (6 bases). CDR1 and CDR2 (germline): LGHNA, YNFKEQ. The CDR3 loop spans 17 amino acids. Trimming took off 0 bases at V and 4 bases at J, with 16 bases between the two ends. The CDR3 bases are TGTGCCAGCAGCCAAGAGCTGAGGGGGGGGGCGAATCAGCCCCAGCATTTT. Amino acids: CASSQELRGGANQPQHF.

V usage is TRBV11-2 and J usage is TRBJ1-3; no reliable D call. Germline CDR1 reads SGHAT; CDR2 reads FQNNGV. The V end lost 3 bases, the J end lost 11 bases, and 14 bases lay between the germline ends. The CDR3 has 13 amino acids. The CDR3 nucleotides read TGTGCCAGCAGCTTGGCAGCCGCTACAGCCATATATTTT. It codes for CASSLAAATAIYF.

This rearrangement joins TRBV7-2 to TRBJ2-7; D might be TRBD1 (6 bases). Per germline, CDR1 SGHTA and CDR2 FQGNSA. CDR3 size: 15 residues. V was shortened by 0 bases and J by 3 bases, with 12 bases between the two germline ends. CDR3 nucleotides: TGTGCCAGCAGCTTAGCGCTGGACAGACTCTACGAGCAGTACTTC. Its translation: CASSLALDRLYEQYF.

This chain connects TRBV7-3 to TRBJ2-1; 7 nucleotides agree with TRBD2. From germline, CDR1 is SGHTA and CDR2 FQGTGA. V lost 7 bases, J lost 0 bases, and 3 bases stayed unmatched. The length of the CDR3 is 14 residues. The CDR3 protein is CASKPGGSYNEQFF. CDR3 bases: TGTGCCAGCAAACCGGGGGGCTCCTACAATGAGCAGTTCTTC.

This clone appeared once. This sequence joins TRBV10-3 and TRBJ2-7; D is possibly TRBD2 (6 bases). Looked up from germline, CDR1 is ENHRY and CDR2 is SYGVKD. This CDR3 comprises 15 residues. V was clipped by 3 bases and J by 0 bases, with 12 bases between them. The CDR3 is CAISDGGTSSYEQYF. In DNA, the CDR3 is TGTGCCATCAGTGATGGCGGGACGAGCTCCTACGAGCAGTACTTC.

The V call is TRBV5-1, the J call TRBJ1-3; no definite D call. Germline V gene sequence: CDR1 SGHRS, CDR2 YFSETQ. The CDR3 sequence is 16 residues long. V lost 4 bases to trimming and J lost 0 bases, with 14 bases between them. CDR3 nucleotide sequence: TGCGCCAGCAGCGCACGACCGGAGAGCTCTGGAAACACCATATATTTT. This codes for CASSARPESSGNTIYF.

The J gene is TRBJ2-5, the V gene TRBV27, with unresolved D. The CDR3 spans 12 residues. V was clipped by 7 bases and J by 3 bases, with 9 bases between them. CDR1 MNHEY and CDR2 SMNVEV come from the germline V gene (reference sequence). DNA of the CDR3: TGTGCCAGCACCTCCTTTGAAGAGACCCAGTACTTC. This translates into CASTSFEETQYF.

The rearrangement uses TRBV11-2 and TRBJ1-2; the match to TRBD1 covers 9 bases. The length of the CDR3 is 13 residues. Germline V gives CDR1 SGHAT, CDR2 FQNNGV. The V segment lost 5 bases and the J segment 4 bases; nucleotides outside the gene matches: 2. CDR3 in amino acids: CASSAGQGYGYTF. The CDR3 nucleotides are TGTGCCAGCAGCGCGGGACAGGGCTATGGCTACACCTTC.